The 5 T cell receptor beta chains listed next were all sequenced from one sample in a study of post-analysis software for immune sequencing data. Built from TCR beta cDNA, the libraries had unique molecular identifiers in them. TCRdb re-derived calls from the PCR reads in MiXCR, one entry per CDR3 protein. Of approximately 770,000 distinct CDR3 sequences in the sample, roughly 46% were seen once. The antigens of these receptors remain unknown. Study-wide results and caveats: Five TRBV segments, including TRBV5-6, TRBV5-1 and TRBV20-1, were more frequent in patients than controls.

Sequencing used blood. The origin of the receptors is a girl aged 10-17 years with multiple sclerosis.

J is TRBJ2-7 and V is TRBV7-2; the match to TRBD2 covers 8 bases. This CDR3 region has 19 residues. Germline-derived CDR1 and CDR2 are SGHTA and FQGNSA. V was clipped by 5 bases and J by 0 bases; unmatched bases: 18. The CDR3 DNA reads TGTGCCAGCAGCCCCAGCTTAGCGGGACATGGGCCGAGCTCCTACGAGCAGTACTTC. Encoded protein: CASSPSLAGHGPSSYEQYF.

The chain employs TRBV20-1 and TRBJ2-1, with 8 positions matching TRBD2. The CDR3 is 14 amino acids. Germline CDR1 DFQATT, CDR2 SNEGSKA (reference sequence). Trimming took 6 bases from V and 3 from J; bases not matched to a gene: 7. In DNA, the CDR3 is TGCAGTGCCGCCCTAGCGGGCCGCTACAATGAGCAGTTCTTC. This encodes CSAALAGRYNEQFF.

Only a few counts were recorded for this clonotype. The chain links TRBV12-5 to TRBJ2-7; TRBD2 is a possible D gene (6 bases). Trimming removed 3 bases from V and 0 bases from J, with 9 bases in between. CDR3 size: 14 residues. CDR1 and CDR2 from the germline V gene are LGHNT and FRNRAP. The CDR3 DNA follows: TGTGCTAGTGGTTTTGACGGGAGCTCCTACGAGCAGTACTTC. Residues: CASGFDGSSYEQYF.

The CDR3 spells CSVREGGRNIQYF. The DNA for the CDR3 is TGCAGCGTGAGGGAAGGGGGCCGGAACATTCAGTACTTC. The chain employs TRBV29-1 and TRBJ2-4, with TRBD1 matching over 7 bases. Germline values: CDR1 SQVTM, CDR2 ANQGSEA. This CDR3 comprises 13 residues. Unmatched junction bases numbered 9, after V lost 6 bases and J lost 7 bases.

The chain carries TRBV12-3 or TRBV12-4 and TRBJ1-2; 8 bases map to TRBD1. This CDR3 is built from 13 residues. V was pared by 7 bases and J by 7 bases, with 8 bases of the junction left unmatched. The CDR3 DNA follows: TGTGCCAGCAAGGTCCTACAGGGGGTTGGCTACACCTTC. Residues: CASKVLQGVGYTF.